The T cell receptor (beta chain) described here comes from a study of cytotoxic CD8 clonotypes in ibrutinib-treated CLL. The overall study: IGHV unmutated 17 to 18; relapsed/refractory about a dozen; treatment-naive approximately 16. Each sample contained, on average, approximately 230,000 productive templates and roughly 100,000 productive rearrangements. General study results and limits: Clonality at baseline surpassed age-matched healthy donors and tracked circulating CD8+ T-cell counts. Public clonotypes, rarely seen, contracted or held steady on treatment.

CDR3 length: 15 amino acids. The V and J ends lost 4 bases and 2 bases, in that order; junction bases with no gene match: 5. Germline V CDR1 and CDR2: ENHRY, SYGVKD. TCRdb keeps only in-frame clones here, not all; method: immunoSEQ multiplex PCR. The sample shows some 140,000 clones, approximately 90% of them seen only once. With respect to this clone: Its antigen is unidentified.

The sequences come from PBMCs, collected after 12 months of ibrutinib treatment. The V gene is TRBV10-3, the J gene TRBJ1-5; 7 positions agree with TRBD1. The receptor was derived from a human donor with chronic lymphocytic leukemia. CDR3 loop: CAISVDREGNQPQHF. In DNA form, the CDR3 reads TGTGCCATCAGTGTCGACAGGGAAGGCAATCAGCCCCAGCATTTT.